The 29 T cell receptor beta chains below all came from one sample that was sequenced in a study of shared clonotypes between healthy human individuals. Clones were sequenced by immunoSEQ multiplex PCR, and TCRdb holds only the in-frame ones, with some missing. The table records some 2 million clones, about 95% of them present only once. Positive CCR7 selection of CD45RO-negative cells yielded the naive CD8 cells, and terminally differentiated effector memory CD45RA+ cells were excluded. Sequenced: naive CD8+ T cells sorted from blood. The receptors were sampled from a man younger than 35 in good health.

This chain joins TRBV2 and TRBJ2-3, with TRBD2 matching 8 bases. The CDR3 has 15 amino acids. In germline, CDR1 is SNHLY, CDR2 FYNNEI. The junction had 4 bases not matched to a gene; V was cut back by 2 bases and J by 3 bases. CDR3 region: CASSEPGGKTDTQYF. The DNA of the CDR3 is TGTGCCAGCAGTGAACCGGGGGGGAAGACAGATACGCAGTATTTT.

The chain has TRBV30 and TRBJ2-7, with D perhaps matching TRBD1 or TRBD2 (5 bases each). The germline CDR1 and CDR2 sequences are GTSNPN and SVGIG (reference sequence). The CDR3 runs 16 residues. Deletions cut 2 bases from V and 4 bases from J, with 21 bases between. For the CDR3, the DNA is TGTGCCTGGAGTTCCTCTATGGGGGTTAAGGGGTACGAGCAGTACTTC. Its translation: CAWSSSMGVKGYEQYF.

DNA of the CDR3: TGCGCCAGCAATTTACGGGGAAAAGTATACTATGGCTACACCTTC. Its translation: CASNLRGKVYYGYTF. The genes are TRBV23-1 and TRBJ1-2, with unresolved D. TRBV23-1 is identified as an open reading frame with a role that is uncertain. The CDR3 length is 15 residues. Trimming cost V 7 bases and J 3 bases, with 18 bases left between them.

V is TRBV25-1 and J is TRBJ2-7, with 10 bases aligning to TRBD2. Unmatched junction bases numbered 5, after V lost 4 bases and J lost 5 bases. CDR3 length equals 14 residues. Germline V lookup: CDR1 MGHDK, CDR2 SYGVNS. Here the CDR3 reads CASSVGLAVNEQYF. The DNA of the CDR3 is TGTGCCAGCAGTGTCGGACTAGCGGTGAACGAGCAGTACTTC.

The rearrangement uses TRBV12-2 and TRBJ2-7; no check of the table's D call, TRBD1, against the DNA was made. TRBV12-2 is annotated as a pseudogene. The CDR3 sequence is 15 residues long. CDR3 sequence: CASRFELVRGYEQYF. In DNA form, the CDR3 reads TGTGCAAGTCGCTTCGAACTAGTCAGGGGCTACGAGCAGTACTTC.

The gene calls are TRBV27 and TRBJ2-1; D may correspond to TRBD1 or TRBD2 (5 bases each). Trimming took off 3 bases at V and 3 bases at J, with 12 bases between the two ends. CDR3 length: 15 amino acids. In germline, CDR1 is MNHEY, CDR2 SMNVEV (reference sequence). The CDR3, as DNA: TGTGCCAGCAGTTTCGTGGGGACGGACTACAATGAGCAGTTCTTC. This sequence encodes CASSFVGTDYNEQFF.

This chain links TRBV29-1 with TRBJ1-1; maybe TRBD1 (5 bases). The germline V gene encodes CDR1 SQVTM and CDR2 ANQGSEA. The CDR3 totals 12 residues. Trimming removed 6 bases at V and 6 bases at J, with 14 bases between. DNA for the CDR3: TGCAGCGTAGTGGGGATGGGGGCTGAAGCTTTCTTT. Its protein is CSVVGMGAEAFF.

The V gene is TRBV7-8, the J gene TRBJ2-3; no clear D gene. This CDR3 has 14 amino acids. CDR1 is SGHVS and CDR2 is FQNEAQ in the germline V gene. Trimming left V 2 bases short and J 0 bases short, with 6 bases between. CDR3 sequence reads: CASSLMNSTDTQYF. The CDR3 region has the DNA TGTGCCAGCAGCTTAATGAATAGCACAGATACGCAGTATTTT.

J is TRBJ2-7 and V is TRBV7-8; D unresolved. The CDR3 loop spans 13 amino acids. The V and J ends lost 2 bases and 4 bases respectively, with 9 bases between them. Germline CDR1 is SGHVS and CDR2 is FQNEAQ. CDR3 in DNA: TGTGCCAGCAGCTTACCAGGAGTGTACGAGCAGTACTTC. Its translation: CASSLPGVYEQYF.

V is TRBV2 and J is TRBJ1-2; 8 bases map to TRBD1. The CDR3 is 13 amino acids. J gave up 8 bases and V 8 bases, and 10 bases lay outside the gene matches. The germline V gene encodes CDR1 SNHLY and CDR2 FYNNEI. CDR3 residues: CASLVSGGRGYTF. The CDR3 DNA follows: TGTGCCAGCCTAGTTTCAGGGGGCAGGGGCTACACCTTC. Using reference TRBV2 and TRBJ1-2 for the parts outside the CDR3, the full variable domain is EPEVTQTPSHQVTQMGQEVILRCVPISNHLYFYWYRQILGQKVEFLVSFYNNEISEKSEIFDDQFSVERPDGSNFTLKIRSTKLEDSAMYFCASLVSGGRGYTFGSGTRLTVV.

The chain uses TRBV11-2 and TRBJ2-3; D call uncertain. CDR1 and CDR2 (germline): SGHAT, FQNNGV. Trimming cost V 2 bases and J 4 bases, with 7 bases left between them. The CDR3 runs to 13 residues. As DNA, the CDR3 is TGTGCCAGCAGCTTAATTGGGGCAGATACGCAGTATTTT. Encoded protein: CASSLIGADTQYF.

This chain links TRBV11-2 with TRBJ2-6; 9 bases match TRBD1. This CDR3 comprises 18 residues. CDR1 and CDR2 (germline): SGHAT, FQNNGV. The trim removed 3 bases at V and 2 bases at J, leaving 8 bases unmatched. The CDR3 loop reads CASSLEPGTGTGANVLTF. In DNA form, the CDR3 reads TGTGCCAGCAGCTTGGAGCCCGGGACAGGGACTGGGGCCAACGTCCTGACTTTC.

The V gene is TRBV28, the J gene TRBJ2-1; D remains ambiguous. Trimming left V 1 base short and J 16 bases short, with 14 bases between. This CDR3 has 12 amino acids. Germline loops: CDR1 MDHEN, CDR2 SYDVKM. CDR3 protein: CASSLLGRGFFF. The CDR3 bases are TGTGCCAGCAGTTTATTGGGCAGAGGATTCTTCTTC.

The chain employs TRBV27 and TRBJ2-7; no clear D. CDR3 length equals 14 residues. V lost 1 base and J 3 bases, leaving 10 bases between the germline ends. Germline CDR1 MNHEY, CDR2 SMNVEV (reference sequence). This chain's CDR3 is CASSLFKGNYEQYF. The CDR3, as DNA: TGTGCCAGCAGTTTATTTAAGGGCAACTACGAGCAGTACTTC.

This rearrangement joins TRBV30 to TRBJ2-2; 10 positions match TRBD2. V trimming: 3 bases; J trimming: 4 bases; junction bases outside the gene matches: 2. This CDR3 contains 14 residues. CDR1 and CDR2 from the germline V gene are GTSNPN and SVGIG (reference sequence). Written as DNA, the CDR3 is TGTGCCTGGAGCGAGCGGGGGGGCACCGGGGAGCTGTTTTTT. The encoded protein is CAWSERGGTGELFF. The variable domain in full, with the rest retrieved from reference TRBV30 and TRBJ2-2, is SQTIHQWPATLVQPVGSPLSLECTVEGTSNPNLYWYRQAAGRGLQLLFYSVGIGQISSEVPQNLSASRPQDRQFILSSKKLLLSDSGFYLCAWSERGGTGELFFGEGSRLTVL.

In DNA form, the CDR3 reads TGTGCCAGCAGGCCAGGACCCACTTCGGAGACGCAGTATTTT. Protein product: CASRPGPTSETQYF. V usage is TRBV7-9 and J usage is TRBJ2-3; D remains ambiguous. The germline V and J ends were trimmed by 6 bases and 9 bases, with 19 bases remaining between them. Germline CDR1 and CDR2: SEHNR and FQNEAQ (reference sequence). This CDR3 comprises 14 residues. The whole variable domain, remainder taken from reference TRBV7-9 and TRBJ2-3, is DTGVSQNPRHKITKRGQNVTFRCDPISEHNRLYWYRQTLGQGPEFLTYFQNEAQLEKSRLLSDRFSAERPKGSFSTLEIQRTEQGDSAMYLCASRPGPTSETQYFGPGTRLTVL.

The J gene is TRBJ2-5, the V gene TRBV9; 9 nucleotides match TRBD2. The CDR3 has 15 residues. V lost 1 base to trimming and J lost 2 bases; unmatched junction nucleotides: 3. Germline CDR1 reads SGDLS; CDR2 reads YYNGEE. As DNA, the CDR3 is TGTGCCAGCAGCGTATTAAGCGGGGGGCAAGAGACCCAGTACTTC. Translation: CASSVLSGGQETQYF. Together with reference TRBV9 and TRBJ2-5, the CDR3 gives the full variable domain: DSGVTQTPKHLITATGQRVTLRCSPRSGDLSVYWYQQSLDQGLQFLIQYYNGEERAKGNILERFSAQQFPDLHSELNLSSLELGDSALYFCASSVLSGGQETQYFGPGTRLLVL.

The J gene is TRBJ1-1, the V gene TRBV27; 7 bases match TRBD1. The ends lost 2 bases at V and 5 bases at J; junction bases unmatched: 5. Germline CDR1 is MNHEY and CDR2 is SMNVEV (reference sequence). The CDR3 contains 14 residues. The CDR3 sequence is CASSLSQGVTEAFF. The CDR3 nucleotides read TGTGCCAGCAGTTTAAGTCAGGGGGTTACTGAAGCTTTCTTT.

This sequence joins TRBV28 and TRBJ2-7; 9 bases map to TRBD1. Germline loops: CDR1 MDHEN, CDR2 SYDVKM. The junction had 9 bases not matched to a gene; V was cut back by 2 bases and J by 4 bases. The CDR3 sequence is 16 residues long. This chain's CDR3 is CASSLEAGQGAYEQYF. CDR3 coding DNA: TGTGCCAGCAGTTTAGAAGCGGGACAGGGTGCGTACGAGCAGTACTTC.

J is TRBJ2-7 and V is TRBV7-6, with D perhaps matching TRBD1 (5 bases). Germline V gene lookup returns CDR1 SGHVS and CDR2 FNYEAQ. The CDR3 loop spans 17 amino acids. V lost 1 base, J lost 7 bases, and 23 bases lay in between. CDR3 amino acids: CASSLEVSSRALSEQYF. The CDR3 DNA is TGTGCCAGCAGCTTAGAGGTCAGCAGCAGGGCCCTATCGGAGCAGTACTTC.

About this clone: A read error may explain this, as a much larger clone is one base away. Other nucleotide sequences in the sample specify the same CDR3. CDR3 loop: CASSQAGTGPYEQYF. The CDR3 DNA reads as TGCGCCAGCAGCCAAGCCGGGACAGGGCCCTACGAGCAGTACTTC. V gene TRBV4-1 combines with J gene TRBJ2-7, with 9 bases lining up with TRBD1. The junction had 3 bases not matched to a gene; V was cut back by 1 base and J by 2 bases. Per germline, CDR1 MGHRA and CDR2 YSYEKL. The CDR3 sequence is 15 residues long.

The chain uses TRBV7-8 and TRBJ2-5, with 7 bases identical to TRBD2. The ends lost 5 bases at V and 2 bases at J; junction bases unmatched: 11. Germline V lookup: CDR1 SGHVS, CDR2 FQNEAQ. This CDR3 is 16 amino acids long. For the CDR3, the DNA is TGTGCCAGCAGCCTTGAGGTCGGACTAGGGCAAGAGACCCAGTACTTC. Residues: CASSLEVGLGQETQYF.

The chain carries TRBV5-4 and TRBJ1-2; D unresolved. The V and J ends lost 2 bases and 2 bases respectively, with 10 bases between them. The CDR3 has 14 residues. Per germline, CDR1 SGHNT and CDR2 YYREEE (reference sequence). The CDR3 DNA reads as TGTGCCAGCAGCTTACTAGGCTCCAACTATGGCTACACCTTC. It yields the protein CASSLLGSNYGYTF. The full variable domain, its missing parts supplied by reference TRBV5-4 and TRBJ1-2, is ETGVTQSPTHLIKTRGQQVTLRCSSQSGHNTVSWYQQALGQGPQFIFQYYREEENGRGNFPPRFSGLQFPNYSSELNVNALELDDSALYLCASSLLGSNYGYTFGSGTRLTVV.

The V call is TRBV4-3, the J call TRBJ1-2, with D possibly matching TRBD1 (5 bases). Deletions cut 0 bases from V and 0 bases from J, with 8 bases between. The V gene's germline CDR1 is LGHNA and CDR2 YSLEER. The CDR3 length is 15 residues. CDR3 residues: CASSQDLTANYGYTF. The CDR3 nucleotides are TGCGCCAGCAGCCAAGATCTGACAGCTAACTATGGCTACACCTTC.

The CDR3 nucleotides are TGTGCCAGAAGATATCTACGGACTAGCACAGATACGCAGTATTTT. It translates to CARRYLRTSTDTQYF. The V gene is TRBV5-3, the J gene TRBJ2-3, with D tentatively TRBD2 (5 bases). Being an ORF, TRBV5-3 has a function that is uncertain. The CDR3 is 15 amino acids. The ends were cut back, 5 bases at V and 0 bases at J, with 13 bases in the middle.

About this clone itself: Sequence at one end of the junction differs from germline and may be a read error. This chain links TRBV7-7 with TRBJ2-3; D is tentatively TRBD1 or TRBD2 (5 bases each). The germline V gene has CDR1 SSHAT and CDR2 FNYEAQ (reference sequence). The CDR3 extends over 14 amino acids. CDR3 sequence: CASSLTGPTDTQYF. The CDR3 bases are TGTGCTAGCAGCTTAACGGGGCCGACAGATACGCAGTATTTT.

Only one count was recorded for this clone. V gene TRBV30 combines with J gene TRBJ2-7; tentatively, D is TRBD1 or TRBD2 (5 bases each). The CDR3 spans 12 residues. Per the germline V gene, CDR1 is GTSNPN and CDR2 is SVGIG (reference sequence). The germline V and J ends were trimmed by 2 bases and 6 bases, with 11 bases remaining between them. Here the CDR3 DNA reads TGTGCCTGGAGTTTTTCCGGGGCCGAGCAGTACTTC. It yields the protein CAWSFSGAEQYF. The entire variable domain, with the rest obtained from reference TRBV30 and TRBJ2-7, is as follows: SQTIHQWPATLVQPVGSPLSLECTVEGTSNPNLYWYRQAAGRGLQLLFYSVGIGQISSEVPQNLSASRPQDRQFILSSKKLLLSDSGFYLCAWSFSGAEQYFGPGTRLTVT.

As DNA, the CDR3 is TGTGCCAGCAGCCCGTTAGCGGGAGCGGGCGAGCAGTACTTC. Protein product: CASSPLAGAGEQYF. This chain connects TRBV11-2 to TRBJ2-7, with 9 nucleotides matching TRBD2. J gave up 6 bases and V 5 bases, and 8 bases lay outside the gene matches. The CDR3 sequence is 14 residues long. CDR1 and CDR2 (germline): SGHAT, FQNNGV. The entire variable domain, with the rest obtained from reference TRBV11-2 and TRBJ2-7, is as follows: EAGVAQSPRYKIIEKRQSVAFWCNPISGHATLYWYQQILGQGPKLLIQFQNNGVVDDSQLPKDRFSAERLKGVDSTLKIQPAKLEDSAVYLCASSPLAGAGEQYFGPGTRLTVT.

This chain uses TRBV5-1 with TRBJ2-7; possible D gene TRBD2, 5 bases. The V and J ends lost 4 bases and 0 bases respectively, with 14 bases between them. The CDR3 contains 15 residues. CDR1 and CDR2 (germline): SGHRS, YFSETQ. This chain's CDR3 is CASSAPGKPSYEQYF. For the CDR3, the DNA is TGCGCCAGCAGCGCACCGGGAAAACCCTCCTACGAGCAGTACTTC.